This T cell receptor (beta chain) was captured by sequencing in a study of OX40 agonist ivuxolimab in advanced cancers. V was shortened by 5 bases and J by 4 bases, with 6 bases between the two germline ends. The CDR3 has 12 amino acids. Germline loops: CDR1 MNHEY, CDR2 SVGAGI. Assay: immunoSEQ multiplex PCR; the TCRdb copy retains only in-frame clones and omits some. The table shows about 77,000 clones, with around 83% occurring only once. The source was CD4+ or CD8+ T cells sorted from blood, collected in a trial of the OX40 agonist ivuxolimab. The J gene is TRBJ1-5, the V gene TRBV6-5, with D unresolved. The TCR comes from an adult with an advanced solid tumor such as melanoma, head and neck, liver or kidney cancer. The CDR3 coding sequence is TGTGCCAGCAGTCCCACAAATCAGCCCCAGCATTTT. Its protein product is CASSPTNQPQHF.